One sample yielded the 22 T cell receptor beta chains listed below, sequenced in a study of blood T cell repertoires in COVID-19. Libraries were prepared by immunoSEQ multiplex PCR; TCRdb keeps only in-frame clonotypes and omits some of them. The sample has about 200,000 clones; roughly 83% are singletons. Sequencing was carried out using peripheral blood. The receptor set was obtained from a man in his forties or fifties with acute or convalescent COVID-19.

This clone was counted once. The rearrangement uses TRBV2 and TRBJ1-4; 9 bases align to TRBD1. The CDR3 totals 14 residues. V shed 4 bases and J 8 bases; nucleotides not matched to a gene: 5. Per germline, CDR1 SNHLY and CDR2 FYNNEI. This CDR3 reads CASSGTGGREKLFF. CDR3 DNA sequence: TGTGCCAGCAGTGGCACAGGGGGCCGAGAAAAACTGTTTTTT.

The V call is TRBV12-3 or TRBV12-4, the J call TRBJ2-7, with D possibly being TRBD2 (5 bases). The CDR3 sequence is 13 residues long. The V and J ends lost 3 bases and 2 bases respectively, with 8 bases between them. The chain's CDR3 is CASSFGETYEQYF. The CDR3, as DNA: TGTGCCAGCAGTTTCGGGGAGACCTACGAGCAGTACTTC.

This clone was seen a few times. CDR3 bases: TGTGCCACGCAGGGGCAAGTGGGTCAGCCCCAGCATTTT. Encoded protein: CATQGQVGQPQHF. The rearrangement joins TRBV24-1 to TRBJ1-5; a weak D match, TRBD1 (6 bases). The CDR3 extends over 13 amino acids. Trimming removed 10 bases at V and 6 bases at J, with 15 bases between. Germline V lookup: CDR1 KGHDR, CDR2 SFDVKD.

The rearrangement links TRBV6-1 to TRBJ1-2, with TRBD1 matching over 8 bases. Germline V gene lookup returns CDR1 MNHNS and CDR2 SASEGT. After removal of 3 bases from V and 5 bases from J, the junction contained 8 bases not matched to a gene. The CDR3 extends over 15 amino acids. CDR3 DNA: TGTGCCAGCAGTGACCAGGGGGCGGCCCGATATGGCTACACCTTC. It yields the protein CASSDQGAARYGYTF.

This chain's CDR3 is CASSLRVGTGNTGELFF. The CDR3 DNA reads as TGTGCCAGCAGCTTAAGGGTCGGGACAGGTAACACCGGGGAGCTGTTTTTT. The V gene is TRBV5-6, the J gene TRBJ2-2, with 8 nucleotides matching TRBD1. In germline, CDR1 is SGHDT, CDR2 YYEEEE. The CDR3 runs 17 residues. Losses at the gene ends were 2 bases for V and 2 bases for J; bases not matched to a gene: 8. The whole variable domain, remainder taken from reference TRBV5-6 and TRBJ2-2, is DAGVTQSPTHLIKTRGQQVTLRCSPKSGHDTVSWYQQALGQGPQFIFQYYEEEERQRGNFPDRFSGHQFPNYSSELNVNALLLGDSALYLCASSLRVGTGNTGELFFGEGSRLTVL.

In its sample, this clone was seen once. This chain joins TRBV30 and TRBJ2-5; 14 bases agree with TRBD2. The V and J ends lost 4 bases and 4 bases, in that order; junction bases with no gene match: 8. CDR1 and CDR2 from the germline V gene are GTSNPN and SVGIG (reference sequence). The CDR3 is 16 residues long. CDR3 DNA sequence: TGTGCCTGGACCTCCGGGACTAGCGGGAGCCTAGAGACCCAGTACTTC. It encodes CAWTSGTSGSLETQYF.

The J gene is TRBJ2-7, the V gene TRBV6-5; D not resolved. V was clipped by 6 bases and J by 0 bases, with 12 bases between them. Germline V gene sequence: CDR1 MNHEY, CDR2 SVGAGI. The CDR3 extends over 14 amino acids. This CDR3 reads CASSTDISSYEQYF. Written as DNA, the CDR3 is TGTGCCAGCAGCACTGACATATCCTCCTACGAGCAGTACTTC.

The chain couples TRBV5-6 to TRBJ2-3; the match to TRBD2 covers 7 bases. With V trimmed by 3 bases and J by 4 bases, 2 bases remained unmatched. Germline CDR1 is SGHDT and CDR2 is YYEEEE. The CDR3 is 13 residues long. The CDR3, as DNA: TGTGCCAGCAGCTGGGGGGGAGCAGATACGCAGTATTTT. Amino acid sequence: CASSWGGADTQYF.

The rearrangement uses TRBV4-3 and TRBJ1-1; TRBD1 matches 7 bases. The CDR3 consists of 18 residues. Germline values: CDR1 LGHNA, CDR2 YSLEER. The V and J ends lost 0 bases and 4 bases, in that order; junction bases with no gene match: 14. Here the CDR3 DNA reads TGCGCCAGCAGCCAAGATTTTGTCGGACAGGAATACTTCACTGAAGCTTTCTTT. As protein: CASSQDFVGQEYFTEAFF.

The chain recombines TRBV6-4 with TRBJ1-1, with D unresolved. Germline V gene data show CDR1 as MRHNA and CDR2 as SNTAGT. The CDR3 runs 14 residues. The V gene lost 7 bases and the J gene lost 1 base, with 13 bases spanning the gap. The CDR3 here is CASTPNPGNTEAFF. DNA for the CDR3: TGTGCCAGCACTCCTAATCCGGGGAACACTGAAGCTTTCTTT.

The chain couples TRBV7-5 to TRBJ2-7; the table names TRBD2, a call not compared with the DNA. TRBV7-5 is a pseudogene segment. The CDR3 covers 14 residues. The CDR3 sequence is CVRSLVSTTYEQYF. CDR3 coding DNA: TGTGTCAGAAGCTTAGTTTCGACTACCTACGAGCAGTACTTC.

This clone was seen just once. This chain links TRBV6-5 with TRBJ1-4, with D uncertain. CDR1 and CDR2 (germline): MNHEY, SVGAGI. Trimming took 2 bases from V and 11 from J, leaving 15 bases between them. The CDR3 totals 14 residues. CDR3 loop: CASSYGRRVVKLFF. The CDR3 DNA is TGTGCCAGCAGTTACGGCAGGAGGGTTGTGAAACTGTTTTTT.

Of note for this clone: Other DNA sequences of this sample code for an identical CDR3. The chain has TRBV4-2 and TRBJ2-5, with a weak D call TRBD1 (5 bases). CDR1 is LGHNA and CDR2 is YNFKEQ in the germline V gene. The V end lost 2 bases, the J end lost 2 bases, and 9 bases lay between the germline ends. CDR3 size: 14 residues. Written as DNA, the CDR3 is TGTGCCAGCAGCCAACCCGGACAACAAGAGACCCAGTACTTC. Translated: CASSQPGQQETQYF.

The genes are TRBV5-1 and TRBJ2-3; TRBD2 matches 11 bases. V gave up 4 bases and J gave up 0 bases; unmatched junction bases: 1. Germline values: CDR1 SGHRS, CDR2 YFSETQ. There are 15 residues in the CDR3. CDR3 coding DNA: TGCGCCAGCAGCCCTAGCGGGAGGAGCACAGATACGCAGTATTTT. Translated: CASSPSGRSTDTQYF.

The genes are TRBV30 and TRBJ1-5; 7 positions agree with TRBD1. CDR1 and CDR2 (germline): GTSNPN, SVGIG (reference sequence). Losses at the gene ends were 3 bases for V and 8 bases for J; bases not matched to a gene: 10. The CDR3 is 14 amino acids. The CDR3 spells CAWSAGTAMEPQHF. CDR3 DNA sequence: TGTGCCTGGAGCGCCGGGACAGCCATGGAGCCCCAGCATTTT.

The chain employs TRBV4-1 and TRBJ2-5; TRBD1 agrees at 7 bases. J was trimmed by 5 bases and V by 2 bases; bases with no gene match: 8. CDR3 length: 15 residues. Germline V lookup: CDR1 MGHRA, CDR2 YSYEKL. CDR3 protein: CASSQRSTGIETQYF. The CDR3 DNA sequence: TGCGCCAGCAGCCAACGCTCGACAGGGATCGAGACCCAGTACTTC.

The rearrangement uses TRBV5-1 and TRBJ1-6; the D is unclear. This CDR3 contains 15 residues. Trimming pared 0 bases from V and 3 bases from J, leaving 7 bases between. CDR1 and CDR2 from the germline V gene are SGHRS and YFSETQ. The CDR3, as DNA: TGCGCCAGCAGCTTGGATGCAGACTATAATTCACCCCTCCACTTT. Translation: CASSLDADYNSPLHF.

On this clone: Other DNA sequences in this sample translate to the same CDR3. V and J are TRBV19 and TRBJ2-1, with unresolved D. Trimming removed 1 base from V and 5 bases from J, with 6 bases in between. Per germline, CDR1 LNHDA and CDR2 SQIVND (reference sequence). The CDR3 is made up of 13 amino acids. CDR3 residues: CASSIGQNNEQFF. The CDR3 bases are TGTGCCAGTAGTATAGGGCAGAACAATGAGCAGTTCTTC.

The J gene is TRBJ2-3, the V gene TRBV9, with D perhaps matching TRBD1 (5 bases). The length of the CDR3 is 16 residues. Trimming stripped 4 bases from V and 4 bases from J, with 19 bases between. Germline CDR1 SGDLS, CDR2 YYNGEE. This CDR3 is CASSTTGAIRADTQYF. CDR3 nucleotide sequence: TGTGCCAGCAGCACAACTGGGGCCATTAGGGCAGATACGCAGTATTTT.

The V gene is TRBV19, the J gene TRBJ2-1; 7 positions match TRBD2. Germline trimming cut 9 bases from V and 0 bases from J; bases unmatched to any gene: 8. Germline assignment: CDR1 LNHDA and CDR2 SQIVND (reference sequence). CDR3 length: 15 amino acids. In DNA, the CDR3 is TGTGCCAGCTGGACTAGACTAAGCTCCTACAATGAGCAGTTCTTC. Protein product: CASWTRLSSYNEQFF.

V is TRBV9 and J is TRBJ2-7; 12 positions match TRBD1. The germline gives CDR1 SGDLS, CDR2 YYNGEE. The CDR3 sequence is 15 residues long. V lost 3 bases and J lost 5; bases outside the gene matches: 6. The CDR3 DNA sequence: TGTGCCAGCAGCGCCAGGGACAGGGGGCGCGACGAGCAGTACTTC. Its translation: CASSARDRGRDEQYF.

This chain links TRBV18 with TRBJ1-2; unclear D gene. Germline V gene sequence: CDR1 KGHSH, CDR2 LQKENI. V was shortened by 2 bases and J by 4 bases, with 11 bases between the two germline ends. The CDR3 has 14 residues. CDR3 sequence reads: CASSPSADSYGYTF. The CDR3 bases are TGTGCCAGCTCACCATCGGCGGACTCCTATGGCTACACCTTC.